Below are 14 T cell receptor beta chains sequenced from a single sample in a study of T cell responses to AZD1222 COVID-19 vaccine. Some clones are missing from TCRdb's copy, which holds only in-frame ones; the method was immunoSEQ multiplex PCR. Of about 29,000 clones detected, roughly 92% appear once; the ten largest clones hold around 8.1%. The material sequenced was peripheral blood, taken on day 0 of AZD1222 vaccination. The receptors stem from an adult in good health.

V usage is TRBV2 and J usage is TRBJ1-1; TRBD1 matches 9 bases. From germline, CDR1 is SNHLY and CDR2 FYNNEI. The CDR3 contains 16 residues. V trimming: 7 bases; J trimming: 3 bases; junction bases outside the gene matches: 12. The CDR3 DNA is TGTGCCAGCACCAAATTCGGGACAGGGTCGGACACTGAAGCTTTCTTT. Translating it yields CASTKFGTGSDTEAFF.

The chain uses TRBV5-1 and TRBJ1-4; no clear D gene. Per germline, CDR1 SGHRS and CDR2 YFSETQ. Between the trimmed V and J ends, which lost 4 bases and 4 bases, there was a span of 8 bases. This CDR3 comprises 13 residues. The CDR3 DNA sequence: TGCGCCAGCAGCGAGAGTATTAATGAAAAACTGTTTTTT. Its protein is CASSESINEKLFF.

The chain employs TRBV9 and TRBJ2-1; no reliable D call. V lost 0 bases and J lost 0, with 10 bases in between. Germline V CDR1 and CDR2: SGDLS, YYNGEE. The CDR3 is 16 residues long. CDR3 coding DNA: TGTGCCAGCAGCGTAGTTGGCGGCCGCTCCTACAATGAGCAGTTCTTC. It encodes CASSVVGGRSYNEQFF.

The chain recombines TRBV9 with TRBJ1-3; D is ambiguous. V shed 0 bases and J shed 0 bases, with 7 bases lying between them. Germline CDR1 SGDLS, CDR2 YYNGEE. The CDR3 sequence is 15 residues long. The CDR3 sequence: CASSVDQSSGNTIYF. CDR3 nucleotides: TGTGCCAGCAGCGTAGACCAGAGCTCTGGAAACACCATATATTTT.

The chain has TRBV28 and TRBJ2-7; D gene unclear. CDR1 is MDHEN, CDR2 SYDVKM, per germline. Trimming removed 9 bases from V and 1 base from J, with 16 bases in between. The CDR3 spans 14 residues. CDR3 amino acids: CASQSGESSYEQYF. The CDR3, as DNA: TGTGCCAGTCAAAGTGGTGAGTCTTCCTACGAGCAGTACTTC.

The chain couples TRBV27 to TRBJ2-2; D unresolved. CDR3 length equals 12 residues. V was trimmed by 6 bases and J by 8 bases, leaving 10 bases between them. Germline V lookup: CDR1 MNHEY, CDR2 SMNVEV (reference sequence). CDR3 sequence: CASSPRAGELFF. The CDR3 nucleotides are TGTGCCAGCAGCCCTAGGGCGGGGGAGCTGTTTTTT.

This chain links TRBV7-6 with TRBJ1-1; D possibly corresponds to TRBD1 (5 bases). Germline V gives CDR1 SGHVS, CDR2 FNYEAQ. Trimming removed 4 bases at V and 8 bases at J, with 11 bases between. The CDR3 consists of 12 residues. The CDR3 sequence: CASSSGRTEAFF. DNA of the CDR3: TGTGCCAGCAGCTCGGGACGAACCGAAGCTTTCTTT.

The chain is built from TRBV6-2 or TRBV6-3 and TRBJ2-1; TRBD1 agrees at 12 bases. This CDR3 spans 18 amino acids. Germline-derived CDR1 and CDR2 are MNHEY and SVGEGT. V gave up 2 bases and J gave up 8 bases; unmatched junction bases: 13. CDR3 protein: CASSYQRPGQGARYEQFF. In nucleotides, the CDR3 is TGTGCCAGCAGTTACCAAAGACCGGGACAGGGGGCTAGGTATGAGCAGTTCTTC.

V gene TRBV12-3 or TRBV12-4 combines with J gene TRBJ2-1; 10 positions agree with TRBD2. The CDR3 is 12 residues long. The V segment lost 7 bases and the J segment 15 bases; nucleotides outside the gene matches: 9. CDR3 coding DNA: TGTGCCAGCAACCATCTAGCGGGAGAGGCGTTCTTC. The encoded protein is CASNHLAGEAFF.

The V call is TRBV28, the J call TRBJ1-2; D unclear. The germline V gene encodes CDR1 MDHEN and CDR2 SYDVKM. The CDR3 contains 15 residues. Between the trimmed V and J ends, which lost 7 bases and 3 bases, there was a span of 18 bases. In nucleotides, the CDR3 is TGTGCCAGCACCACGCGATGGGCTCCCCACTATGGCTACACCTTC. As protein: CASTTRWAPHYGYTF.

V and J are TRBV7-2 and TRBJ2-3, with TRBD2 matching 8 bases. This CDR3 spans 18 amino acids. Germline CDR1 SGHTA, CDR2 FQGNSA. Germline trimming cut 5 bases from V and 5 bases from J; bases unmatched to any gene: 18. The CDR3 loop is CASSLHLKAGAQVDTQYF. CDR3 DNA sequence: TGTGCCAGCAGCCTACACCTTAAAGCGGGGGCGCAGGTAGATACGCAGTATTTT.

This clone has a single count. The chain links TRBV15 to TRBJ1-4; D unresolved. CDR1 is LNHNV and CDR2 is YYDKDF in the germline V gene (reference sequence). The V end lost 1 base, the J end lost 8 bases, and 8 bases lay between the germline ends. The CDR3 is 13 amino acids. CDR3 nucleotide sequence: TGTGCCACCAGCAGAGGATCGGGGGAAAAACTGTTTTTT. Translated: CATSRGSGEKLFF. Complete variable domain (other parts from reference TRBV15 and TRBJ1-4): DAMVIQNPRYQVTQFGKPVTLSCSQTLNHNVMYWYQQKSSQAPKLLFHYYDKDFNNEADTPDNFQSRRPNTSFCFLDIRSPGLGDTAMYLCATSRGSGEKLFFGSGTQLSVL.

This sequence joins TRBV27 and TRBJ2-7; D ambiguous. The CDR3 runs 14 residues. V was trimmed by 4 bases and J by 0 bases, leaving 10 bases between them. Looked up from germline, CDR1 is MNHEY and CDR2 is SMNVEV (reference sequence). CDR3 sequence reads: CASSSKGDSYEQYF. CDR3 nucleotide sequence: TGTGCCAGCAGTTCAAAAGGAGACTCCTACGAGCAGTACTTC.

V and J are TRBV2 and TRBJ1-1, with D perhaps matching TRBD1 (6 bases). Per the germline V gene, CDR1 is SNHLY and CDR2 is FYNNEI. Trimming pared 1 base from V and 1 base from J, leaving 13 bases between. This CDR3 spans 16 amino acids. As DNA, the CDR3 is TGTGCCAGCAGTGAAGGCAGGGGCCCTTGGAACACTGAAGCTTTCTTT. This sequence encodes CASSEGRGPWNTEAFF.